A single sample gave rise to the 25 T cell receptor beta chains below, sequenced in a study of T cell changes during pregnancy in multiple sclerosis. The table came from immunoSEQ multiplex PCR; TCRdb's copy has only in-frame clones and leaves some out. The table lists 85,000 to 130,000 clones, 85% to 95% of them singletons. The sample consisted of peripheral blood, taken in the second trimester of pregnancy. The receptor source for this set is a female donor with multiple sclerosis, enrolled in a pregnancy study.

This sequence joins TRBV10-3 and TRBJ1-2; the D gene is possibly TRBD1 (6 bases). This CDR3 has 13 residues. Trimming took off 8 bases at V and 4 bases at J, with 14 bases between the two ends. Germline lookup yields CDR1 ENHRY and CDR2 SYGVKD. Here the CDR3 reads CAIQRDTIYGYTF. CDR3 nucleotide sequence: TGTGCCATCCAACGGGACACAATCTATGGCTACACCTTC.

The chain recombines TRBV4-2 with TRBJ1-4; possible D gene TRBD1, 5 bases. CDR3 length equals 20 residues. Germline-derived CDR1 and CDR2 are LGHNA and YNFKEQ. Between the trimmed V and J ends, which lost 0 bases and 3 bases, there was a span of 23 bases. Written as DNA, the CDR3 is TGTGCCAGCAGCCAAGACCCCCCGGCAGGGTGGACCGAGGCTAATGAAAAACTGTTTTTT. Amino acids: CASSQDPPAGWTEANEKLFF.

The chain employs TRBV7-9 and TRBJ1-5; the D is unclear. Germline CDR1 is SEHNR and CDR2 is FQNEAQ (reference sequence). CDR3 length: 13 residues. The V end was cut by 3 bases, the J end by 4 bases, with 7 bases between. In nucleotides, the CDR3 is TGTGCCAGCAGCTTCGGGGAAAATCAGCCCCAGCATTTT. Amino acid sequence: CASSFGENQPQHF. Full variable domain (rest looked up from reference TRBV7-9 and TRBJ1-5): DTGVSQNPRHKITKRGQNVTFRCDPISEHNRLYWYRQTLGQGPEFLTYFQNEAQLEKSRLLSDRFSAERPKGSFSTLEIQRTEQGDSAMYLCASSFGENQPQHFGDGTRLSIL.

This chain uses TRBV30 with TRBJ2-1; 14 bases map to TRBD2. Unmatched junction bases numbered 3, after V lost 8 bases and J lost 0 bases. The CDR3 totals 15 residues. Looked up from germline, CDR1 is GTSNPN and CDR2 is SVGIG (reference sequence). The CDR3 DNA reads TGTGCCCGCGGACTAGCGGGAGGCTCCTACAATGAGCAGTTCTTC. Translation: CARGLAGGSYNEQFF.

The rearrangement links TRBV28 to TRBJ2-7; 8 bases fit TRBD2. There are 16 residues in the CDR3. J lost 4 bases, V lost 5 bases, and 13 bases had no gene match. The germline V gene encodes CDR1 MDHEN and CDR2 SYDVKM. CDR3 sequence: CASSPPGTRLFYEQYF. The CDR3 region has the DNA TGTGCCAGCAGTCCTCCCGGGACTAGGCTATTTTACGAGCAGTACTTC.

This chain links TRBV9 with TRBJ2-1, with 7 bases that match TRBD2. The CDR3 runs 17 residues. V was clipped by 0 bases and J by 9 bases; unmatched bases: 15. Looked up from germline, CDR1 is SGDLS and CDR2 is YYNGEE. CDR3 coding DNA: TGTGCCAGCAGCGTAGTTTCGTCGGGCGGGAGTTCTGGTGAGCAGTTCTTC. Its translation: CASSVVSSGGSSGEQFF.

In this sample, this clone turned up once. The rearrangement uses TRBV6-1 and TRBJ2-7; no clear D gene. Germline CDR1 is MNHNS and CDR2 is SASEGT. The CDR3 runs 12 residues. V lost 10 bases and J lost 0, with 10 bases in between. Here the CDR3 reads CATARSSYEQYF. The CDR3 DNA reads TGTGCCACAGCGAGGAGCTCCTACGAGCAGTACTTC.

This chain connects TRBV28 to TRBJ2-1; 11 nucleotides line up with TRBD2. With V trimmed by 6 bases and J by 4 bases, 5 bases remained unmatched. Germline lookup yields CDR1 MDHEN and CDR2 SYDVKM. CDR3 length equals 15 residues. CDR3 nucleotides: TGTGCCAGCAGCACGGGACTAGCGGAATACAATGAGCAGTTCTTC. Residues: CASSTGLAEYNEQFF.

The rearrangement joins TRBV5-6 to TRBJ1-1; 7 nucleotides align to TRBD1. The CDR3 is 17 residues long. Germline loops: CDR1 SGHDT, CDR2 YYEEEE. The ends lost 3 bases at V and 0 bases at J; junction bases unmatched: 11. Here the CDR3 DNA reads TGTGCCAGCAGCTCGGGACAGCTTCGCCTCATGAACACTGAAGCTTTCTTT. Amino acid sequence: CASSSGQLRLMNTEAFF.

The V gene is TRBV6-5, the J gene TRBJ2-7, with a possible D match to TRBD1 (5 bases). The CDR3 is 14 amino acids. Germline CDR1 and CDR2: MNHEY and SVGAGI. The ends were cut back, 0 bases at V and 0 bases at J, with 6 bases in the middle. The CDR3 nucleotides are TGTGCCAGCAGTTACTCGACAGACTCCTACGAGCAGTACTTC. Its protein product is CASSYSTDSYEQYF.

This chain connects TRBV6-1 to TRBJ1-5, with a tentative D call TRBD1 (6 bases). The CDR3 has 14 amino acids. Germline V gives CDR1 MNHNS, CDR2 SASEGT. V lost 1 base, J lost 7 bases, and 11 bases lay in between. Here the CDR3 reads CASSEGLGGQPQHF. The CDR3 nucleotides are TGTGCCAGCAGTGAAGGATTAGGGGGACAGCCCCAGCATTTT.

This chain links TRBV4-2 with TRBJ1-5, with D maybe TRBD1 (5 bases). Trimming shortened V by 3 bases and J by 0 bases, and 15 bases separated the two germline ends. This CDR3 contains 17 residues. Germline V gene sequence: CDR1 LGHNA, CDR2 YNFKEQ. DNA for the CDR3: TGTGCCAGCAGCCAGGCCTCGCGGGGGGATAGCAATCAGCCCCAGCATTTT. This gives the protein CASSQASRGDSNQPQHF.

This clone was seen only once. The V and J genes are TRBV2 and TRBJ1-2; possible D gene TRBD1, 6 bases. Germline CDR1 and CDR2: SNHLY and FYNNEI. V lost 4 bases to trimming and J lost 2 bases, with 14 bases between them. There are 15 residues in the CDR3. DNA of the CDR3: TGTGCCAGCAGTGGTCGTCGGGGGGCGAACTATGGCTACACCTTC. Amino acids: CASSGRRGANYGYTF.

V and J are TRBV18 and TRBJ1-2; 9 bases are shared with TRBD1. The CDR3 has 16 residues. Trimming cost V 2 bases and J 8 bases; bases outside gene matches: 12. Germline V gene lookup returns CDR1 KGHSH and CDR2 LQKENI. The CDR3 reads CASSPRTGDPTSGYTF. CDR3 in DNA: TGTGCCAGCTCACCAAGGACAGGGGACCCGACCTCCGGCTACACCTTC.

CDR3 residues: CASSPPEKAYEQYF. The CDR3 DNA reads as TGTGCCAGCTCACCACCGGAGAAAGCCTACGAGCAGTACTTC. J is TRBJ2-7 and V is TRBV18; no clear D. Germline-derived CDR1 and CDR2 are KGHSH and LQKENI. This CDR3 has 14 amino acids. V was shortened by 0 bases and J by 2 bases, with 8 bases between the two germline ends. The whole variable domain, filled in from reference TRBV18 and TRBJ2-7, reads NAGVMQNPRHLVRRRGQEARLRCSPMKGHSHVYWYRQLPEEGLKFMVYLQKENIIDESGMPKERFSAEFPKEGPSILRIQQVVRGDSAAYFCASSPPEKAYEQYFGPGTRLTVT.

This rearrangement joins TRBV9 to TRBJ2-1; D is undetermined. The germline V gene encodes CDR1 SGDLS and CDR2 YYNGEE. V was trimmed by 0 bases and J by 0 bases, leaving 7 bases between them. The CDR3 contains 15 residues. CDR3 nucleotide sequence: TGTGCCAGCAGCGTAGGGTCCAGCTCCTACAATGAGCAGTTCTTC. As protein: CASSVGSSSYNEQFF.

The J gene is TRBJ2-2, the V gene TRBV19; 14 bases match TRBD2. J gave up 1 base and V 6 bases, and 7 bases lay outside the gene matches. Germline V CDR1 and CDR2: LNHDA, SQIVND (reference sequence). There are 18 residues in the CDR3. Written as DNA, the CDR3 is TGTGCCAGTAGCTACTCCGGACTAGCGGGGGGGAACACCGGGGAGCTGTTTTTT. Translated: CASSYSGLAGGNTGELFF.

V usage is TRBV9 and J usage is TRBJ2-2; D may be TRBD1 (5 bases). The CDR3 is 12 amino acids. With 3 bases removed from V and 6 bases from J, the gap between germline ends came to 6 bases. CDR1 and CDR2 (germline): SGDLS, YYNGEE. The CDR3 region has the DNA TGTGCCAGCAGCGAGACAGCCGGGGAGCTGTTTTTT. It specifies CASSETAGELFF.

Details on this clone: At one end the junction does not follow the germline gene, possibly because of a read error. The chain links TRBV30 to TRBJ2-3; 11 positions match TRBD2. Germline loops: CDR1 GTSNPN, CDR2 SVGIG (reference sequence). This CDR3 contains 20 residues. The CDR3 DNA follows: TGTGCCTGGACCCACTCGCGGCTAGCGGGGGGAAAGGTGGGCACAGATACGCGGTATTTT. It encodes CAWTHSRLAGGKVGTDTRYF. The variable domain in full, completed from reference TRBV30 and TRBJ2-3, reads SQTIHQWPATLVQPVGSPLSLECTVEGTSNPNLYWYRQAAGRGLQLLFYSVGIGQISSEVPQNLSASRPQDRQFILSSKKLLLSDSGFYLCAWTHSRLAGGKVGTDTRYFGPGTRLTVL.

V and J are TRBV5-1 and TRBJ1-2; 8 bases are shared with TRBD1. V shed 4 bases, J shed 2 bases, and the junction held 4 bases outside the gene matches. CDR3 length: 14 amino acids. Looked up from germline, CDR1 is SGHRS and CDR2 is YFSETQ. The CDR3 region is CASSRGQGNYGYTF. The CDR3 nucleotides are TGCGCCAGCAGCAGAGGACAGGGAAACTATGGCTACACCTTC.

The gene calls are TRBV7-8 and TRBJ1-5; D unresolved. Germline V gives CDR1 SGHVS, CDR2 FQNEAQ. The CDR3 length is 12 residues. The germline V and J ends were trimmed by 5 bases and 6 bases, with 8 bases remaining between them. This chain's CDR3 is CASSPRIQPQHF. In nucleotides, the CDR3 is TGTGCCAGCAGCCCGCGCATTCAGCCCCAGCATTTT.

This clone was seen once. The V call is TRBV5-4, the J call TRBJ2-7; 7 nucleotides agree with TRBD1. This CDR3 is 13 amino acids long. Germline V gives CDR1 SGHNT, CDR2 YYREEE (reference sequence). With 4 bases clipped from V and 3 bases from J, the junction kept 4 bases outside the gene matches. CDR3 nucleotides: TGTGCCAGCAGCCCGGGACAGAACTACGAGCAGTACTTC. Translated: CASSPGQNYEQYF.

The chain uses TRBV5-1 and TRBJ2-2; D call uncertain. Germline values: CDR1 SGHRS, CDR2 YFSETQ. The CDR3 totals 13 residues. V lost 0 bases and J 7 bases, leaving 7 bases between the germline ends. DNA of the CDR3: TGCGCCAGCAGCTTGGACACCAGCGGGGAGCTGTTTTTT. Protein sequence: CASSLDTSGELFF.

The chain combines TRBV10-2 with TRBJ2-7, with D perhaps TRBD1 (5 bases). Germline loops: CDR1 WSHSY, CDR2 SAAADI. V lost 0 bases and J 0 bases, leaving 18 bases between the germline ends. The CDR3 runs to 18 residues. The CDR3 protein is CASSESTPGRANSYEQYF. The CDR3 coding sequence is TGCGCCAGCAGTGAGTCGACTCCTGGCAGGGCGAACTCCTACGAGCAGTACTTC.

The CDR3 DNA reads TGTGCCAGCAGCCCCCAGTGGCAGGGAATAGGAGGCTACACCTTC. This encodes CASSPQWQGIGGYTF. The chain employs TRBV7-2 and TRBJ1-2; tentatively, D is TRBD1 (5 bases). This CDR3 has 15 amino acids. The germline V and J ends were trimmed by 5 bases and 8 bases, with 21 bases remaining between them. Per the germline V gene, CDR1 is SGHTA and CDR2 is FQGNSA.